These T cell receptor beta chains were read from a single sample in a study of control samples from healthy donors and cancer patients. Libraries were prepared by immunoSEQ multiplex PCR; TCRdb keeps only in-frame clonotypes and omits some of them. The top ten hold 14% of the sample, which has about 130,000 clones, about 95% seen once. The specimen was PBMCs. The receptors shown here come from a man aged 55 to 70 with colorectal cancer. The CDR3 runs from the conserved cysteine through the conserved F or W. A D gene is named only where the DNA matches it firmly. Size is stated for part of the rows, as once, few or many counts, or as a class when the clone is expanded.

clone_size: once; j_call: TRBJ1-2; d_call: -; v_call: TRBV19; cdr3_aa: CASSIVGAGEGYGYTF; cdr3_nt: TGTGCCAGTAGTATAGTAGGTGCAGGGGAGGGCTATGGCTACACCTTC
clone_size: -; j_call: TRBJ1-1; d_call: -; v_call: TRBV30; cdr3_aa: CAWRWGAAEAFF; cdr3_nt: TGTGCCTGGAGGTGGGGCGCAGCTGAAGCTTTCTTT
clone_size: -; j_call: TRBJ1-5; d_call: -; v_call: TRBV19; cdr3_aa: CASSIESQGAGSNQPQHF; cdr3_nt: TGTGCCAGTAGTATAGAAAGTCAGGGTGCCGGCAGCAATCAGCCCCAGCATTTT
clone_size: -; j_call: TRBJ1-6; d_call: -; v_call: TRBV25-1; cdr3_aa: CASSELGGSSPLHF; cdr3_nt: TGTGCCAGCAGTGAATTAGGTGGATCTTCACCCCTCCACTTT
clone_size: -; j_call: TRBJ1-5; d_call: -; v_call: TRBV4-1; cdr3_aa: CASSQGLGSGNQPQHF; cdr3_nt: TGCGCCAGCAGCCAAGGTCTGGGGTCCGGCAATCAGCCCCAGCATTTT
clone_size: -; j_call: TRBJ2-7; d_call: TRBD2; v_call: TRBV6-6; cdr3_aa: CASSTSGGNYEQYF; cdr3_nt: TGTGCCAGCAGTACTAGCGGGGGAAACTACGAGCAGTACTTC
clone_size: -; j_call: TRBJ2-5; d_call: TRBD1; v_call: TRBV19; cdr3_aa: CASSMGTALELETQYF; cdr3_nt: TGTGCCAGTAGTATGGGGACAGCTCTAGAATTAGAGACCCAGTACTTC
clone_size: -; j_call: TRBJ2-2; d_call: TRBD1; v_call: TRBV24-1; cdr3_aa: CATSRGPGELFF; cdr3_nt: TGTGCCACTAGCAGGGGGCCCGGGGAGCTGTTTTTT
clone_size: -; j_call: TRBJ2-5; d_call: -; v_call: TRBV2; cdr3_aa: CASSLSAETQYF; cdr3_nt: TGTGCCAGCAGTCTGTCCGCCGAGACCCAGTACTTC
clone_size: -; j_call: TRBJ1-2; d_call: -; v_call: TRBV19; cdr3_aa: CASRPGSLYGYTF; cdr3_nt: TGTGCCAGCCGACCGGGATCTCTCTATGGCTACACCTTC
clone_size: once; j_call: TRBJ2-7; d_call: -; v_call: TRBV11-2; cdr3_aa: CASSPRRTSYEQYF; cdr3_nt: TGTGCCAGCAGCCCCCGCCGGACAAGCTACGAGCAGTACTTC
clone_size: few; j_call: TRBJ1-1; d_call: TRBD1; v_call: TRBV30; cdr3_aa: CAWGQGYTEAFF; cdr3_nt: TGTGCCTGGGGACAGGGGTACACTGAAGCTTTCTTT
clone_size: -; j_call: TRBJ2-1; d_call: -; v_call: TRBV2; cdr3_aa: CASSDQGGNEQFF; cdr3_nt: TGTGCCAGCAGTGATCAGGGAGGCAATGAGCAGTTCTTC
clone_size: -; j_call: TRBJ2-2; d_call: TRBD2; v_call: TRBV18; cdr3_aa: CASSPLPSGGPNTGELFF; cdr3_nt: TGTGCCAGCTCACCACTGCCTAGCGGGGGACCGAACACCGGGGAGCTGTTTTTT
clone_size: -; j_call: TRBJ2-2; d_call: -; v_call: TRBV7-9; cdr3_aa: CASSGRGGLGTGELFF; cdr3_nt: TGTGCCAGCAGCGGACGTGGAGGCCTTGGGACCGGGGAGCTGTTTTTT
clone_size: once; j_call: TRBJ2-5; d_call: TRBD1; v_call: TRBV6-5; cdr3_aa: CASSDLDRAGETQYF; cdr3_nt: TGTGCCAGCAGCGACCTGGACAGGGCTGGGGAGACCCAGTACTTC
clone_size: -; j_call: TRBJ1-1; d_call: TRBD1; v_call: TRBV9; cdr3_aa: CASSVAVDGFRDRDTEAFF; cdr3_nt: TGTGCCAGCAGCGTAGCAGTTGATGGGTTCCGGGACAGGGACACTGAAGCTTTCTTT
clone_size: -; j_call: TRBJ1-4; d_call: -; v_call: TRBV19; cdr3_aa: CASSPRGQTPNEKLFF; cdr3_nt: TGTGCCAGTTCCCCTAGAGGGCAGACTCCAAATGAAAAACTGTTTTTT
clone_size: -; j_call: TRBJ2-7; d_call: -; v_call: TRBV30; cdr3_aa: CAWSQGLSYEQYF; cdr3_nt: TGTGCCTGGAGTCAAGGACTGTCCTACGAGCAGTACTTC
clone_size: -; j_call: TRBJ2-7; d_call: -; v_call: TRBV4-2; cdr3_aa: CASSPGLYSEQYF; cdr3_nt: TGTGCCAGCAGCCCCGGACTATACTCAGAGCAGTACTTC
clone_size: -; j_call: TRBJ2-6; d_call: -; v_call: TRBV19; cdr3_aa: CASSPRTEVWGANVLTF; cdr3_nt: TGTGCCAGTAGTCCTAGGACAGAGGTCTGGGGAGCCAACGTCCTGACTTTC
clone_size: -; j_call: TRBJ2-3; d_call: -; v_call: TRBV2; cdr3_aa: CASSEVEGSGDTQYF; cdr3_nt: TGTGCCAGCAGTGAAGTTGAGGGGAGCGGGGATACGCAGTATTTT
clone_size: -; j_call: TRBJ1-1; d_call: TRBD1; v_call: TRBV6-5; cdr3_aa: CASSSGQGAVTEAFF; cdr3_nt: TGTGCCAGCAGTTCCGGACAGGGGGCGGTCACTGAAGCTTTCTTT
clone_size: -; j_call: TRBJ1-2; d_call: -; v_call: TRBV19; cdr3_aa: CASTQDESFNYGYTF; cdr3_nt: TGTGCCAGTACCCAGGACGAGTCTTTTAACTATGGCTACACCTTC
clone_size: -; j_call: TRBJ1-5; d_call: -; v_call: TRBV19; cdr3_aa: CASSSPGGNQPQHF; cdr3_nt: TGTGCCAGTAGTAGTCCGGGGGGGAATCAGCCCCAGCATTTT
clone_size: -; j_call: TRBJ1-6; d_call: -; v_call: TRBV4-3; cdr3_aa: CASSQDWGNNSPLHF; cdr3_nt: TGCGCCAGCAGCCAAGATTGGGGGAATAATTCACCCCTCCACTTT
clone_size: -; j_call: TRBJ1-1; d_call: TRBD1; v_call: TRBV9; cdr3_aa: CASSPWDRGPTEAFF; cdr3_nt: TGTGCCAGCAGCCCATGGGACAGGGGGCCAACTGAAGCTTTCTTT
clone_size: -; j_call: TRBJ1-4; d_call: TRBD1; v_call: TRBV5-1; cdr3_aa: CASSLGRGPGEKLFF; cdr3_nt: TGCGCCAGCAGCTTAGGGAGGGGGCCGGGCGAAAAACTGTTTTTT
clone_size: -; j_call: TRBJ1-2; d_call: TRBD1; v_call: TRBV28; cdr3_aa: CAIQGAPTGQGHGGYTF; cdr3_nt: TGTGCCATTCAGGGGGCCCCGACGGGACAGGGTCATGGTGGCTACACCTTC
clone_size: -; j_call: TRBJ1-1; d_call: TRBD1; v_call: TRBV19; cdr3_aa: CASSHLRTGGNTEAFF; cdr3_nt: TGTGCCAGTAGCCACCTCCGGACAGGGGGCAACACTGAAGCTTTCTTT
clone_size: once; j_call: TRBJ1-4; d_call: -; v_call: TRBV3-1/TRBV3-2; cdr3_aa: CASSQKAKKINEKLFF; cdr3_nt: TGTGCCAGCAGCCAAAAAGCGAAGAAAATTAATGAAAAACTGTTTTTT
clone_size: -; j_call: TRBJ1-1; d_call: -; v_call: TRBV27; cdr3_aa: CASRTGYTEAFF; cdr3_nt: TGTGCCAGCAGAACGGGGTACACTGAAGCTTTCTTT
clone_size: once; j_call: TRBJ2-5; d_call: TRBD2; v_call: TRBV19; cdr3_aa: CASSMRGGAETQYF; cdr3_nt: TGTGCCAGTAGTATGCGGGGGGGCGCGGAGACCCAGTACTTC
clone_size: -; j_call: TRBJ1-3; d_call: -; v_call: TRBV30; cdr3_aa: CAWSIPNGGNTIYF; cdr3_nt: TGTGCCTGGAGTATTCCTAACGGGGGAAACACCATATATTTT
clone_size: -; j_call: TRBJ2-7; d_call: TRBD1; v_call: TRBV5-1; cdr3_aa: CASSLMMAGTGGYEQYF; cdr3_nt: TGCGCCAGCAGCTTGATGATGGCCGGGACAGGGGGCTACGAGCAGTACTTC
clone_size: -; j_call: TRBJ2-3; d_call: -; v_call: TRBV10-1; cdr3_aa: CASSDLADTQYF; cdr3_nt: TGCGCCAGCAGTGATTTAGCAGATACGCAGTATTTT
clone_size: -; j_call: TRBJ1-5; d_call: -; v_call: TRBV7-2; cdr3_aa: CASSLWTDNNQPQHF; cdr3_nt: TGTGCCAGCAGCCTATGGACAGACAACAATCAGCCCCAGCATTTT
clone_size: -; j_call: TRBJ1-5; d_call: -; v_call: TRBV30; cdr3_aa: CAWSESVGQPQHF; cdr3_nt: TGTGCCTGGAGCGAGTCAGTGGGTCAGCCCCAGCATTTT
clone_size: -; j_call: TRBJ2-5; d_call: -; v_call: TRBV4-1; cdr3_aa: CASSQLPLLAALGETQYF; cdr3_nt: TGCGCCAGCAGCCAGCTGCCCCTACTAGCAGCCTTAGGGGAGACCCAGTACTTC
clone_size: -; j_call: TRBJ1-1; d_call: -; v_call: TRBV7-9; cdr3_aa: CASSLIPRGRTEAFF; cdr3_nt: TGTGCCAGCAGCTTAATTCCCAGGGGTCGGACTGAAGCTTTCTTT
clone_size: -; j_call: TRBJ2-2; d_call: -; v_call: TRBV11-3; cdr3_aa: CASSLLGGGAGGELFF; cdr3_nt: TGTGCCAGCAGCTTATTGGGGGGCGGAGCCGGCGGGGAGCTGTTTTTT
clone_size: -; j_call: TRBJ2-4; d_call: -; v_call: TRBV4-1; cdr3_aa: CASSQQGGSAKNIQYF; cdr3_nt: TGCGCCAGCAGCCAACAGGGAGGTTCGGCCAAAAACATTCAGTACTTC
clone_size: -; j_call: TRBJ2-7; d_call: -; v_call: TRBV6-5; cdr3_aa: CASLGGDSDYEQYF; cdr3_nt: TGTGCCAGCTTGGGAGGGGACAGCGACTACGAGCAGTACTTC
clone_size: -; j_call: TRBJ2-5; d_call: -; v_call: TRBV6-2/TRBV6-3; cdr3_aa: CASSYSPYPIQETQYF; cdr3_nt: TGTGCCAGCAGTTACTCGCCCTACCCAATACAAGAGACCCAGTACTTC
clone_size: -; j_call: TRBJ1-2; d_call: -; v_call: TRBV5-1; cdr3_aa: CASSLDSMLLGYTF; cdr3_nt: TGCGCCAGCAGCTTGGACAGTATGTTACTTGGCTACACCTTC